The 12 T cell receptor beta chains below all came from one sample that was sequenced in a study of CD8 T cells in Susac syndrome. Random hexamers were used to reverse transcribe the RNA input (roughly 0.5 to 1 ug). One entry per CDR3 protein results from TCRdb running MiXCR on the immunoSEQ multiplex PCR reads. The top ten clones hold approximately 0.15% of a sample with 95,000 to 150,000 distinct CDR3 sequences, roughly 95% of them seen once. The sample taken for sequencing was CD4+ T cells from PBMCs. The receptors shown here come from a human donor with Susac syndrome.

The chain is built from TRBV11-1 and TRBJ2-2, with a possible D match to TRBD1 (5 bases). Germline V CDR1 and CDR2: SGHAT, FQDESV (reference sequence). Trimming cost V 5 bases and J 2 bases, with 9 bases left between them. The CDR3 extends over 14 amino acids. The CDR3: CASSDRRNTGELFF. As DNA, the CDR3 is TGTGCCAGCAGCGACAGAAGAAACACCGGGGAGCTGTTTTTT.

The genes are TRBV30 and TRBJ1-2; TRBD1 agrees at 7 bases. Germline CDR1 is GTSNPN and CDR2 is SVGIG (reference sequence). This CDR3 has 13 residues. Losses at the gene ends were 5 bases for V and 3 bases for J; bases not matched to a gene: 6. The CDR3 nucleotides are TGTGCCTGGCGGGACAGCACCGACTATGGCTACACCTTC. It is translated as CAWRDSTDYGYTF.

CDR3 sequence reads: CASSFSGKAPEQYF. As DNA, the CDR3 is TGTGCCAGCAGTTTTAGCGGGAAGGCCCCCGAGCAGTACTTC. This sequence joins TRBV27 and TRBJ2-7; 8 bases align to TRBD2. V dropped 3 bases and J dropped 6; count of bases not matched to a gene: 7. Germline CDR1 reads MNHEY; CDR2 reads SMNVEV (reference sequence). There are 14 residues in the CDR3.

The rearrangement links TRBV5-4 to TRBJ2-1; the D gene is possibly TRBD1 (6 bases). The V gene lost 2 bases and the J gene lost 5 bases, with 8 bases spanning the gap. Looked up from germline, CDR1 is SGHNT and CDR2 is YYREEE (reference sequence). CDR3 length: 13 residues. The CDR3 protein is CASSLGGDNEQFF. CDR3 DNA: TGTGCCAGCAGCTTAGGGGGTGACAATGAGCAGTTCTTC.

This chain joins TRBV29-1 and TRBJ2-3, with 8 bases lining up with TRBD1. Germline V gene lookup returns CDR1 SQVTM and CDR2 ANQGSEA. Germline trimming cut 5 bases from V and 6 bases from J; bases unmatched to any gene: 1. This CDR3 has 11 residues. This CDR3 is CSVRQGDTQYF. DNA for the CDR3: TGCAGCGTTCGACAGGGGGATACGCAGTATTTT.

This clonotype was counted once. The chain is built from TRBV6-5 and TRBJ2-7; TRBD2 agrees at 8 bases. This CDR3 is 14 amino acids long. The V gene end was trimmed by 7 bases and the J gene end by 2 bases; junction bases not matched to a gene: 7. CDR1 and CDR2 from the germline V gene are MNHEY and SVGAGI. The CDR3 sequence: CASTHGGDTYEQYF. CDR3 sequence (DNA): TGTGCCAGCACCCACGGGGGGGATACCTACGAGCAGTACTTC.

This chain uses TRBV16 with TRBJ1-4; 9 bases agree with TRBD1. V lost 4 bases to trimming and J lost 14 bases; unmatched junction nucleotides: 14. Germline loops: CDR1 KGHSY, CDR2 FQNENV. This CDR3 has 15 amino acids. The CDR3 DNA follows: TGTGCCAGCAGCCCCACCCGGGACAGGGTCTCCTCCCTGTTTTTT. Protein: CASSPTRDRVSSLFF.

The chain is built from TRBV20-1 and TRBJ2-5; D not certain. Trimming stripped 5 bases from V and 2 bases from J, with 9 bases between. CDR1 and CDR2 from the germline V gene are DFQATT and SNEGSKA (reference sequence). This CDR3 comprises 12 residues. CDR3 DNA sequence: TGCAGTGCTTTAGGGCAACAAGAGACCCAGTACTTC. It yields the protein CSALGQQETQYF.

This sequence joins TRBV5-1 and TRBJ1-5, with D possibly TRBD1 on 6 matching bases. This CDR3 is built from 17 residues. V was shortened by 0 bases and J by 1 base, with 14 bases between the two germline ends. CDR1 and CDR2 (germline): SGHRS, YFSETQ. The CDR3 bases are TGCGCCAGCAGCTTGGGGGCAGGGGACCCAAGCAATCAGCCCCAGCATTTT. This encodes CASSLGAGDPSNQPQHF.

The chain recombines TRBV30 with TRBJ2-5, with D possibly being TRBD1 (6 bases). The length of the CDR3 is 12 residues. Deletions cut 4 bases from V and 2 bases from J, with 8 bases between. Germline assignment: CDR1 GTSNPN and CDR2 SVGIG (reference sequence). Here the CDR3 reads CAWNTGQETQYF. The CDR3 nucleotides are TGTGCCTGGAATACAGGGCAAGAGACCCAGTACTTC. Together with reference TRBV30 and TRBJ2-5, the CDR3 gives the full variable domain: SQTIHQWPATLVQPVGSPLSLECTVEGTSNPNLYWYRQAAGRGLQLLFYSVGIGQISSEVPQNLSASRPQDRQFILSSKKLLLSDSGFYLCAWNTGQETQYFGPGTRLLVL.

The chain combines TRBV7-2 with TRBJ2-5; D might be TRBD1 or TRBD2, each matching 5 bases. CDR3 length: 17 residues. With 1 base removed from V and 1 base from J, the gap between germline ends came to 16 bases. Germline V gene sequence: CDR1 SGHTA, CDR2 FQGNSA. The CDR3 is CASSLVGTGGRQETQYF. The CDR3 bases are TGTGCCAGCAGCTTAGTCGGTACAGGCGGGCGCCAAGAGACCCAGTACTTC.

The chain joins TRBV10-3 to TRBJ1-1; unclear D gene. The CDR3 contains 11 residues. Germline V CDR1 and CDR2: ENHRY, SYGVKD. CDR3 coding DNA: TGTGTCAGCAGAGAGAACACTGAAGCTTTCTTT. Amino acid sequence: CVSRENTEAFF.